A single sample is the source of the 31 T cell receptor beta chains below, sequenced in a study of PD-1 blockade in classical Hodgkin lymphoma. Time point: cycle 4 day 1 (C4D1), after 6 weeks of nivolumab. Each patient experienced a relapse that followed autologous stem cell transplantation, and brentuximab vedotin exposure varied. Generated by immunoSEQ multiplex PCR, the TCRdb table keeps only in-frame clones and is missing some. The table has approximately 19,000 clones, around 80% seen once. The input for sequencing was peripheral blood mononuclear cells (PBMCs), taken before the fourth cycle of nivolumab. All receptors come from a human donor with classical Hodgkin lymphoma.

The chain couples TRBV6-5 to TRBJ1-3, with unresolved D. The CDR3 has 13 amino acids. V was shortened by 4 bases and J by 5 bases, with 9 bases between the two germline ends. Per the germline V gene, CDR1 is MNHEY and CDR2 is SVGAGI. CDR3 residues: CASSSIQRNTIYF. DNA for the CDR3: TGTGCCAGCAGTTCCATTCAGAGAAACACCATATATTTT.

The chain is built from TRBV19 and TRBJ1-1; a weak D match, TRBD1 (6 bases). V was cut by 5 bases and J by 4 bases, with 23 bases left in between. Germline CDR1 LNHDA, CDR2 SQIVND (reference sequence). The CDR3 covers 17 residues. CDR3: CASSPLYRVGVGTEAFF. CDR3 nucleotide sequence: TGTGCCAGTAGTCCCCTCTACAGGGTTGGGGTGGGCACTGAAGCTTTCTTT.

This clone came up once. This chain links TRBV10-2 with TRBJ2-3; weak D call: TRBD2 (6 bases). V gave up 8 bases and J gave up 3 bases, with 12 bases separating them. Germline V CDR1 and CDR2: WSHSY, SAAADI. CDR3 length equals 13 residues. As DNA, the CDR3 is TGCGCCAGCCATCTGGGGGGTACAGATACGCAGTATTTT. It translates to CASHLGGTDTQYF.

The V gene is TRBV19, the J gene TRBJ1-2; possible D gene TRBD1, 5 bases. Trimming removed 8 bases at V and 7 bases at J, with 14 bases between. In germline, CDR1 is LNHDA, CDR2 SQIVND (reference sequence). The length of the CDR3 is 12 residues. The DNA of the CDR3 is TGTGCCAGTTCCCGGGGGGTGTTTGGCTACACCTTC. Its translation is CASSRGVFGYTF.

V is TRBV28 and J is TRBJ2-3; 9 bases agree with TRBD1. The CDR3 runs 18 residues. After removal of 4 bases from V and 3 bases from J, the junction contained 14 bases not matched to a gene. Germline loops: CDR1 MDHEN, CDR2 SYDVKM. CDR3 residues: CASSSKRLGGQGTDTQYF. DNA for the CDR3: TGTGCCAGCAGTTCTAAACGCCTAGGGGGACAGGGAACAGATACGCAGTATTTT.

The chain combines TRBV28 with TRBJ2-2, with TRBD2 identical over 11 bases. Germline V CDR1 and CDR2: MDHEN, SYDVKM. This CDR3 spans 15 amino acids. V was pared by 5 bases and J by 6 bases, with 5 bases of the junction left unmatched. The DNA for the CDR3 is TGTGCCAGCAGTCAAACTAGCGGGGGTTCCGGGGAGCTGTTTTTT. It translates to CASSQTSGGSGELFF.

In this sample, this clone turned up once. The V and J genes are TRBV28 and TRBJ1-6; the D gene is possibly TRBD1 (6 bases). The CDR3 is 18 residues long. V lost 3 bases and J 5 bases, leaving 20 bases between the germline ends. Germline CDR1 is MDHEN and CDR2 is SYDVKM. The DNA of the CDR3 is TGTGCCAGCAGTTTTCCCCGCCGAGGGGGGGCCAATAATTCACCCCTCCACTTT. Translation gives CASSFPRRGGANNSPLHF.

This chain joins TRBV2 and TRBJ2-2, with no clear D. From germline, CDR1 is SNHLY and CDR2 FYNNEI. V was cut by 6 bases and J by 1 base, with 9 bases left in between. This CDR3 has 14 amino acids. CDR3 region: CASRVGRNTGELFF. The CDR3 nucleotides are TGTGCCAGCAGGGTCGGAAGGAACACCGGGGAGCTGTTTTTT.

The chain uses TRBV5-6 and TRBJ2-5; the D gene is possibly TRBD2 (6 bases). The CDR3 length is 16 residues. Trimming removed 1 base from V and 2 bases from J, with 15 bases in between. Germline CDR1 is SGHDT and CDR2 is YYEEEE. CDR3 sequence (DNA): TGTGCCAGCAGCTTGAGAGGCTGGGGGAGGCAAGAGACCCAGTACTTC. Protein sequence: CASSLRGWGRQETQYF.

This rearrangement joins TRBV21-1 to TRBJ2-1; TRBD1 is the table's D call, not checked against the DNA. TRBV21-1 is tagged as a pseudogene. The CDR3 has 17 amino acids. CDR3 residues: CASSKAVGTGGENEQFF. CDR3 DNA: TGTGCCAGCAGCAAAGCGGTCGGGACAGGGGGCGAGAATGAGCAGTTCTTC.

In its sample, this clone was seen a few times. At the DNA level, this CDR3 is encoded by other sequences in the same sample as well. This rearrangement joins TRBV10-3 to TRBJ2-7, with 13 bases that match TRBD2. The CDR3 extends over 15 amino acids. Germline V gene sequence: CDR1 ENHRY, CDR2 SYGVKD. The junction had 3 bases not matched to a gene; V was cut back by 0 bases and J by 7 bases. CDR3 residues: CAISESRLAGGEQYF. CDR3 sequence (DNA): TGTGCCATCAGTGAGTCGAGACTAGCGGGAGGTGAGCAGTACTTC.

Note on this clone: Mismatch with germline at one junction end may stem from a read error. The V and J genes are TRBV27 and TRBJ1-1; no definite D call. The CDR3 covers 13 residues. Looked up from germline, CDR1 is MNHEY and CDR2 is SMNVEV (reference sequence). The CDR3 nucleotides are TGTGCCATCAGTGATGGGGAGAACACTGAAGCTTTCTTT. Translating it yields CAISDGENTEAFF.

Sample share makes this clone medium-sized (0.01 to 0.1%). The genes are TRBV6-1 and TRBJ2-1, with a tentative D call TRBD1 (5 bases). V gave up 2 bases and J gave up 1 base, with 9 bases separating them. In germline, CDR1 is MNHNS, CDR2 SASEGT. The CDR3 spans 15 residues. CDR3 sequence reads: CASSEWQGSYNEQFF. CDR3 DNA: TGTGCCAGCAGTGAATGGCAGGGATCCTACAATGAGCAGTTCTTC.

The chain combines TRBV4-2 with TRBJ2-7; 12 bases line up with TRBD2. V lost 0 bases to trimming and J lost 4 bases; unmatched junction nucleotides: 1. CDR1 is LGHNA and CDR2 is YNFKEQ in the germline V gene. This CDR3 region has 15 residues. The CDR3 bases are TGTGCCAGCAGCCAAGAGGGGACTAGCGGGTACGAGCAGTACTTC. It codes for CASSQEGTSGYEQYF.

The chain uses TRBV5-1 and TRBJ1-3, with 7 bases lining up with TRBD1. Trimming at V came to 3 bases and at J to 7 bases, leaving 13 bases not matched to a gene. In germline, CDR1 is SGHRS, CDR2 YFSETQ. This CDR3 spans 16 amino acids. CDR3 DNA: TGCGCCAGCAGCTGGGAGGGAGTGACAGGGAGGAACACCATATATTTT. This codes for CASSWEGVTGRNTIYF.

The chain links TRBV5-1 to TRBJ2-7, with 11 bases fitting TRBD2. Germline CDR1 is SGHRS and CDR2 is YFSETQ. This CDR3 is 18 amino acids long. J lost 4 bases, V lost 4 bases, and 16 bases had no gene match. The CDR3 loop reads CASSTGLAGSISAYEQYF. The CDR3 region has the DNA TGCGCCAGCAGCACAGGACTAGCGGGCTCGATTTCCGCTTACGAGCAGTACTTC.

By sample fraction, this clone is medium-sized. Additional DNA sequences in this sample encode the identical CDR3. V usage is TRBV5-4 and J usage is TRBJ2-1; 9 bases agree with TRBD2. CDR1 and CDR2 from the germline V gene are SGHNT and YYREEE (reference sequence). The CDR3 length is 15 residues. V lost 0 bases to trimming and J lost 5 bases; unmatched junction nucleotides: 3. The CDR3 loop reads CASSLVAGEHNEQFF. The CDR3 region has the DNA TGTGCCAGCAGCTTGGTAGCGGGGGAGCACAATGAGCAGTTCTTC.

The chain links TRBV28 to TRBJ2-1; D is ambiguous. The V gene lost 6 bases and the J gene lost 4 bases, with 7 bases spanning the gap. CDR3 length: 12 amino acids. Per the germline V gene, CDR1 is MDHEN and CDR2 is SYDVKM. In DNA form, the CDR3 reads TGTGCCAGCAGCTTAGTTTACAATGAGCAGTTCTTC. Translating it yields CASSLVYNEQFF.

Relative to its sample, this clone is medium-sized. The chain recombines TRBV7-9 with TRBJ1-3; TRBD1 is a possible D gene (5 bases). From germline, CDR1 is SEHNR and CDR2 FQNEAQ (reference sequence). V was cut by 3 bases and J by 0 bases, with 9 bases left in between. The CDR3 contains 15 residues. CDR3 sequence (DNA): TGTGCCAGCAGCTTGGGAGGGACCTCTGGAAACACCATATATTTT. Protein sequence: CASSLGGTSGNTIYF.

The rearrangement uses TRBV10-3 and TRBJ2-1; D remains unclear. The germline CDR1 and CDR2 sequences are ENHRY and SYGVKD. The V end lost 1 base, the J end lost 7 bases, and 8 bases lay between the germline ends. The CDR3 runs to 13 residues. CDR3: CAISEWASNEQFF. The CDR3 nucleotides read TGTGCCATCAGTGAGTGGGCCTCGAATGAGCAGTTCTTC.

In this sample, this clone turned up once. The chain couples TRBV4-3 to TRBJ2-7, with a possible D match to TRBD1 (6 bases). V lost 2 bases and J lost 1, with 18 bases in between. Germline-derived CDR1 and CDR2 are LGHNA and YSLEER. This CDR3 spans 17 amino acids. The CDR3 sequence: CASSQHHRGTGSYEQYF. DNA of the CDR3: TGCGCCAGCAGCCAACACCATAGGGGGACCGGATCCTACGAGCAGTACTTC.

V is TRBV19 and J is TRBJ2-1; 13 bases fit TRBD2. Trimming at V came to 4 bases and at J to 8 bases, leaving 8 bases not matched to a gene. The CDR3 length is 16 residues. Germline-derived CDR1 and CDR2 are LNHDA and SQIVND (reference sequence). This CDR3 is CASSTPGLAGWDEQFF. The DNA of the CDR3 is TGTGCCAGTAGTACTCCGGGACTAGCGGGGTGGGATGAGCAGTTCTTC.

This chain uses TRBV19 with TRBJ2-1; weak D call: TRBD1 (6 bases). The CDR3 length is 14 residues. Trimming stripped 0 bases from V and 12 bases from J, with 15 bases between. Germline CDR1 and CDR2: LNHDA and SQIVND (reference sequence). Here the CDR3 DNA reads TGTGCCAGTAGTATAGAAGCAGGGGACGGTATGCAGTTCTTC. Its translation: CASSIEAGDGMQFF. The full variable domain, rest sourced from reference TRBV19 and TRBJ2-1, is DGGITQSPKYLFRKEGQNVTLSCEQNLNHDAMYWYRQDPGQGLRLIYYSQIVNDFQKGDIAEGYSVSREKKESFPLTVTSAQKNPTAFYLCASSIEAGDGMQFFGPGTRLTVL.

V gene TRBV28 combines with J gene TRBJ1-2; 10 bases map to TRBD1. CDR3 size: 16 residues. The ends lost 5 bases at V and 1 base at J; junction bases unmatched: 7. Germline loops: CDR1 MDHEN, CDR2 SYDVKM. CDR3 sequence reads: CASSPPGTGVNYGYTF. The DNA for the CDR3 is TGTGCCAGCAGTCCCCCCGGGACAGGGGTTAACTATGGCTACACCTTC.

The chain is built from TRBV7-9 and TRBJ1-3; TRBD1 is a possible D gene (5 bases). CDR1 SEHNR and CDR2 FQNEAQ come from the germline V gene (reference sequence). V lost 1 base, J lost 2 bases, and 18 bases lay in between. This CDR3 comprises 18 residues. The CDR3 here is CASSLGQITTTPGNTIYF. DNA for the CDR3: TGTGCCAGCAGCTTAGGACAGATTACTACTACCCCTGGAAACACCATATATTTT.

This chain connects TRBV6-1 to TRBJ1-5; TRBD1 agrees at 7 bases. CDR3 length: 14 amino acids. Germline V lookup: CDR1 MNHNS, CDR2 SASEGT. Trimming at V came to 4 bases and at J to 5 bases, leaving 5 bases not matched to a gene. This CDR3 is CASSASQGDQPQHF. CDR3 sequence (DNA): TGTGCCAGCAGTGCTTCGCAGGGGGATCAGCCCCAGCATTTT.

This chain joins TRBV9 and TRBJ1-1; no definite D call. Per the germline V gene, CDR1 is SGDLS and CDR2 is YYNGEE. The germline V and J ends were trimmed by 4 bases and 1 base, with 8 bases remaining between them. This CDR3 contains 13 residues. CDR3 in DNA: TGTGCCAGCAGCCCGGTGGGGAACACTGAAGCTTTCTTT. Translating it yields CASSPVGNTEAFF. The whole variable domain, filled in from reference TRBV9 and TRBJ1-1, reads DSGVTQTPKHLITATGQRVTLRCSPRSGDLSVYWYQQSLDQGLQFLIQYYNGEERAKGNILERFSAQQFPDLHSELNLSSLELGDSALYFCASSPVGNTEAFFGQGTRLTVV.

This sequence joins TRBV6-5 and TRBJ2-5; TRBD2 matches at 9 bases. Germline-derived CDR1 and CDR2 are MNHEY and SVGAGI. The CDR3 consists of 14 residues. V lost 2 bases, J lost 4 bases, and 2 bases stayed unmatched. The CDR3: CASSYGTSRETQYF. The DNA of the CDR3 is TGTGCCAGCAGTTACGGGACTAGCCGAGAGACCCAGTACTTC.

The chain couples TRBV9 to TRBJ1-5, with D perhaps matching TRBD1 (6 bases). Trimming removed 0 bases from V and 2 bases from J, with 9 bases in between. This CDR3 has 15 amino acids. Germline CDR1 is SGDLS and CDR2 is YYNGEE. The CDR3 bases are TGTGCCAGCAGCGTAGGGGCAGGGGGCAATCAGCCCCAGCATTTT. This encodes CASSVGAGGNQPQHF.

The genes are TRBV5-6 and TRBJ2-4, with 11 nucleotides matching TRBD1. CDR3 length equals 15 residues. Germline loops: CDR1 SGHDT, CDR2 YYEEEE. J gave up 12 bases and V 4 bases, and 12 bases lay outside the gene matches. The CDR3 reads CASSAGTGTGGTQYF. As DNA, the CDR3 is TGTGCCAGCAGCGCGGGAACCGGGACAGGGGGGACTCAGTACTTC.

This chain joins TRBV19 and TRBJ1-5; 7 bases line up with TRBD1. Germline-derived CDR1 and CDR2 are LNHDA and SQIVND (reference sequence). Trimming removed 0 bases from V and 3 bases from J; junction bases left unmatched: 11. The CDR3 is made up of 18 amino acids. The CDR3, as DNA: TGTGCCAGTAGTATAGAATTAGGGACAGTGTGGTCCAATCAGCCCCAGCATTTT. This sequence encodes CASSIELGTVWSNQPQHF. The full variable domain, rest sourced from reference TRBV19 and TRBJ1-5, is DGGITQSPKYLFRKEGQNVTLSCEQNLNHDAMYWYRQDPGQGLRLIYYSQIVNDFQKGDIAEGYSVSREKKESFPLTVTSAQKNPTAFYLCASSIELGTVWSNQPQHFGDGTRLSIL.